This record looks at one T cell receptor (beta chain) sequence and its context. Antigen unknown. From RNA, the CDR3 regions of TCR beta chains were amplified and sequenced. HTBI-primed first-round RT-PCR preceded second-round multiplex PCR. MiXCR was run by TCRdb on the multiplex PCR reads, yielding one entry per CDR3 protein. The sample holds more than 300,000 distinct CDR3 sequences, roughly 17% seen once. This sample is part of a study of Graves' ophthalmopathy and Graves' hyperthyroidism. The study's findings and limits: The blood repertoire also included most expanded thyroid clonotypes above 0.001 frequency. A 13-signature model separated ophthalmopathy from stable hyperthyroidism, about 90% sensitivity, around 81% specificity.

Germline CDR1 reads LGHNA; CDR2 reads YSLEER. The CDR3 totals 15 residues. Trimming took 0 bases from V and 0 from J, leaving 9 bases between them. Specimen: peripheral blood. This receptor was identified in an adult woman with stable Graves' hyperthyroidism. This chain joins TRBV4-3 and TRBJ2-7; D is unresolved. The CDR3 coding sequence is TGCGCCAGCAGCCAAGATCTGAGGTACTCCTACGAGCAGTACTTC. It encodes CASSQDLRYSYEQYF.